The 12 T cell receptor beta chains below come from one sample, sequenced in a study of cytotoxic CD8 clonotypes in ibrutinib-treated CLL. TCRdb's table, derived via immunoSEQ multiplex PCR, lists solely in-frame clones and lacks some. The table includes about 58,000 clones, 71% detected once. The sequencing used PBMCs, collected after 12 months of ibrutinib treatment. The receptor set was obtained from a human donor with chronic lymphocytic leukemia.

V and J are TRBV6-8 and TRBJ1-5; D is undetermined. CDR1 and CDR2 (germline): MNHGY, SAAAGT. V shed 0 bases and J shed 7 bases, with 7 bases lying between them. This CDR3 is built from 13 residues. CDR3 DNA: TGTGCCAGCAGTTACTCAGGTATCCAGCCCCAGCATTTT. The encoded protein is CASSYSGIQPQHF.

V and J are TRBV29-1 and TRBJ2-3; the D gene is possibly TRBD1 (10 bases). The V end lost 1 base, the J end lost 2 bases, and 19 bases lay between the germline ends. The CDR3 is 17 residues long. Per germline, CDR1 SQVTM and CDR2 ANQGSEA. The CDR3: CSVEGRDRGLATDTQYF. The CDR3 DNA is TGCAGCGTTGAAGGGAGGGACAGGGGACTAGCCACAGATACGCAGTATTTT.

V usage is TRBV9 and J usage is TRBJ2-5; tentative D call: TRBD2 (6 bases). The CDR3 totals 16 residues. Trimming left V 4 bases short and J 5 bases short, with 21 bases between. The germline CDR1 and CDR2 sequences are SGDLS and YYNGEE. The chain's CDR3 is CASSPRRVAGYETQYF. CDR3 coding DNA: TGTGCCAGCAGCCCCCGGAGGGTAGCTGGGTATGAGACCCAGTACTTC.

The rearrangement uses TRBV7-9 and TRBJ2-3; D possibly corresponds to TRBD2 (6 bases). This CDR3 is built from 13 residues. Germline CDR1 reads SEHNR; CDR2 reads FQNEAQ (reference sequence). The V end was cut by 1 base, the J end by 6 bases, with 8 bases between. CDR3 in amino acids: CASSLGLVDTQYF. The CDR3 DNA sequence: TGTGCCAGCAGCTTAGGACTAGTGGATACGCAGTATTTT.

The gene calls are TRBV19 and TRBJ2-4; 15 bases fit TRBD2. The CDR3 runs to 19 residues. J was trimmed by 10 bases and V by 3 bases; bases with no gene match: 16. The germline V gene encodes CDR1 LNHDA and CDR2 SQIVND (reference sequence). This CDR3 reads CASSIGLAGGGVNLGIQYF. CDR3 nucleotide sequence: TGTGCCAGTAGTATCGGACTAGCGGGAGGGGGAGTCAATCTGGGTATTCAGTACTTC.

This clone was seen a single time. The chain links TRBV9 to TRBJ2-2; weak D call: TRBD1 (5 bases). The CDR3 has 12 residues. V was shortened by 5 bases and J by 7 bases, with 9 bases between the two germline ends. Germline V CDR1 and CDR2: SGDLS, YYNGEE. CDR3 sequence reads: CASRAGYGELFF. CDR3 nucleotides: TGTGCCAGCAGAGCAGGGTACGGGGAGCTGTTTTTT.

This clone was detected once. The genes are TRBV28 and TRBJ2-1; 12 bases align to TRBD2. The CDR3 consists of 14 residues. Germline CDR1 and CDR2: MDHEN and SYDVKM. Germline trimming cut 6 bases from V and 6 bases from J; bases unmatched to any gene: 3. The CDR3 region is CASSRGLAGNEQFF. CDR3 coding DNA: TGTGCCAGCAGCCGGGGACTAGCGGGCAATGAGCAGTTCTTC.

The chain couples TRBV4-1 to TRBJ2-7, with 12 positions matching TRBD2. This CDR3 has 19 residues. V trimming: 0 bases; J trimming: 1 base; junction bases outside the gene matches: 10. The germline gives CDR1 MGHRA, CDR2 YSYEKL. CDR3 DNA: TGCGCCAGCAGCCAAGATGCTAGCGGGAGGGCGGCCATATCCTACGAGCAGTACTTC. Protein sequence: CASSQDASGRAAISYEQYF.

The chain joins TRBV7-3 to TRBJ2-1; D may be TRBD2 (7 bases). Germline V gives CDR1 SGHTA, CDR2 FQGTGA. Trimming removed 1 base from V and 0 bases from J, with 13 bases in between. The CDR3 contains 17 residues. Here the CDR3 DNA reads TGTGCCAGCAGCTTAAGGGAGGGGGGTTACTCCTACAATGAGCAGTTCTTC. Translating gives CASSLREGGYSYNEQFF.

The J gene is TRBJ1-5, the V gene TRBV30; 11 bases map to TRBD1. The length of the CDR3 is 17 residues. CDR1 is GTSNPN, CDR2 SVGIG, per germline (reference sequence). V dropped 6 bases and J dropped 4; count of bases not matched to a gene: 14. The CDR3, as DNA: TGTGCCTGCAATAAAAAGGACAGGGGGCTCGGAAATCAGCCCCAGCATTTT. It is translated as CACNKKDRGLGNQPQHF.

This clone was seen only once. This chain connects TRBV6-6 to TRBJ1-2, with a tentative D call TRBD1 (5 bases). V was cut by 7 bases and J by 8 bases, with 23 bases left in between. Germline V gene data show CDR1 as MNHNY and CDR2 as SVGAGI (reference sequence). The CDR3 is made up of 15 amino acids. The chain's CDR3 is CASTISPGPRIGYTF. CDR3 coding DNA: TGTGCCAGCACGATATCCCCGGGGCCGCGTATAGGCTACACCTTC.

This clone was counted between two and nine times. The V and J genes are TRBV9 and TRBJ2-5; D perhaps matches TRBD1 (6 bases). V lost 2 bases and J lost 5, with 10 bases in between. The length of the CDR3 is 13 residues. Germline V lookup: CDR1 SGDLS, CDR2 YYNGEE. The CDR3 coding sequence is TGTGCCAGCAGCGTGGGGGCCTTCGAGACCCAGTACTTC. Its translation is CASSVGAFETQYF.